This entry is about one T cell receptor beta chain. There are many counts of this clonotype. Its antigen remains unidentified. It has no much larger one-base neighbor in the sample; base qualities were not kept. The sample belongs to a study of identical twins (dated by TCRdb to 2016 to 2017). Background for the entire study: TCR alpha and beta repertoires from monozygotic twins, unrelated adults of various ages and cord blood were deep-sequenced to test whether fetal clonotypes persist. Replicate twin experiments were performed at different times using different library preparation protocols to rule out contamination.

Results the study describes overall, beyond this receptor: Out-of-frame TCR alpha sharing in monozygotic twins was systematically underestimated by recombination models, whereas sharing between unrelated individuals was in agreement with the recombination models. Because the same donors could not be followed over many years, the conclusions relied on cross-sectional statistical analysis. Compared with coincidental sharing between unrelated individuals, out-of-frame TCR alpha sequences shared between twins had an excess of sequences with low generation probability. A weaker excess of twin sharing was found in beta out-of-frame sequences because the signal-to-noise ratio was lowered by fewer shared sequences. Abundant cord blood beta clonotypes had fewer insertions, young adult naive repertoires showed a similar but weaker trend, and memory repertoires showed no such trend. Zero-insertion analyses could be partly confounded by invariant T cells such as MAIT and iNKT, though diverse VJ usage argued against such confounding for most clonotypes.

Its CDR3 holds 16 amino acids, cysteine through phenylalanine. Here the CDR3 DNA is all that survives: 48 bases in frame from base 1. Relative to germline, V is 4 bases shorter and J is 11 bases shorter, with 27 bases between their ends. As encoded in the germline V gene, CDR1 is SGDLS while CDR2 is YYNGEE. Every donor was a healthy Caucasian. Three pairs of female monozygotic twins, all aged about 18 to 30 years, were included in the twin cohort. Positive isolation kits from Invitrogen were used to isolate the CD4+ and CD8+ T cell populations. The library was generated by 5' RACE. TCRdb lists the instrument as Illumina HiSeq 2000. A universal primer binding site was added through template switching, and the final cDNA carried a unique molecular identifier so that TCR cDNA molecules could be counted accurately. Specific primers in the conserved constant-segment region were used to synthesize first-strand cDNA for TCR alpha and beta chains. To control for contamination, each cDNA library was double barcoded with a SMART-Mk sample barcode plus Illumina barcodes. TruSeq adapter sequences and Illumina sample barcodes were added in two successive PCR steps. TCR alpha and beta cDNA libraries were sequenced on the Illumina HiSeq platform with custom primers. The authors processed their data as follows. MiGEC processed the raw reads to extract unique molecular identifiers, while MiXCR was used to determine the CDR3 positions. For each individual, recombination models were inferred using an EM algorithm with the repgenHMM and IGoR tools. Shared clonotypes were analyzed with the tcR package in R, and sharing was normalized by the product of cloneset sizes. To study raw recombination free of thymic and clonal selection effects, out-of-frame nonproductive sequences were analyzed. In TCRdb, the public reads were trimmed at Q25 with fastp and aligned with MiXCR, with productive beta chains retained. Entries that share a CDR3 protein sequence are merged under the most common genes and DNA. The V and J calls reflect TCRdb's pipeline rather than the authors' work. The table for this sample lists under 350,000 distinct CDR3 sequences; nearly 9.5% of them were counted only once. The ten top clones hold 6% to 8.5% of the sample.

These data are also associated with another study on yellow fever vaccine responses in identical twins. Taken from the second paper: The authors reported that the T cell response to vaccination in identical twins appeared partly convergent and partly personalized. The study precisely tracked vaccine-responding T cell clones in identical twins.

Source material: CD8+ T cells sorted from blood. Recombination joined TRBV9 with TRBJ1-1; a tentative D match to TRBD1 spans 6 bases. The receptor was isolated from a woman younger than 30 in good health. This receptor carries the CDR3 CASSPLLGDIQGSAFF. The sequenced DNA: TGTGCCAGCAGCCCCCTCCTCGGGGACATTCAAGGAAGCGCTTTCTTT.